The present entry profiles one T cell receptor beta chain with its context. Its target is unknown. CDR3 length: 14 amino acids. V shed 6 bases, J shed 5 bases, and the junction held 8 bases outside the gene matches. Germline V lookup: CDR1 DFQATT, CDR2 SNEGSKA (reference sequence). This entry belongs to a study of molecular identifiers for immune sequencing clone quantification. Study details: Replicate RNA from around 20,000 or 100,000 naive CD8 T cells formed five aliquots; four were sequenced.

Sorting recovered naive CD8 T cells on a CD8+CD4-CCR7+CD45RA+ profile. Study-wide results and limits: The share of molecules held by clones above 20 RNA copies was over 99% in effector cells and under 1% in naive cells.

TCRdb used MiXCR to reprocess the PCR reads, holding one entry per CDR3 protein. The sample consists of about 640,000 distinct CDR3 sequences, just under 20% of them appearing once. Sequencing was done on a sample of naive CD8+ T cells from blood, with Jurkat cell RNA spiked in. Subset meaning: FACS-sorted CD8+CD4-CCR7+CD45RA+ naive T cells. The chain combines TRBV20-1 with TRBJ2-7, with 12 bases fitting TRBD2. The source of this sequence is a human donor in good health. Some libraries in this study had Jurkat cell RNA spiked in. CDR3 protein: CSAPRLAGAHEQYF. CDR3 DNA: TGCAGTGCCCCAAGACTAGCGGGAGCGCACGAGCAGTACTTC.